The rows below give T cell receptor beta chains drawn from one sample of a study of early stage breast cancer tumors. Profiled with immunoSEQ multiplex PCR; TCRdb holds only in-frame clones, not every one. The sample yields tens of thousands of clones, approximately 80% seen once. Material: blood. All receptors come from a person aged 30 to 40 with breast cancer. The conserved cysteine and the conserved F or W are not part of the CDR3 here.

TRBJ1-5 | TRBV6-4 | ASRGQGSNQPQH
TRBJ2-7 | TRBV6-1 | ASSEFVYYEQY
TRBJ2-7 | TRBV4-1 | ASSQKPPGQGAGEQY
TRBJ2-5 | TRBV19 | ASSQDYTYEQETQY
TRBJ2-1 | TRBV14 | ASSQVRNNEQF
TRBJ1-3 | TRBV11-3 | ASSLGGNTIY
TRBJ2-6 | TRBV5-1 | ASRFGQGTSGANVLT
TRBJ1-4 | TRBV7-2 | ASSFSNSNEKLF
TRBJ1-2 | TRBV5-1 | ASSLDRDGYT
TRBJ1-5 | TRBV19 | ASSIGQGRQPQH
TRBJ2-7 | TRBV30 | AWSVYYEDEQY
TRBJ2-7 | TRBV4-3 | ASSPVVRRNEQY
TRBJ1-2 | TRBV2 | ATPGGSGDRDYGYT
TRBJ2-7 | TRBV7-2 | ASTRTGGSYEQY
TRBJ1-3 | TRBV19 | ASLHSSGNTIY
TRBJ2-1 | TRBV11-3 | ASSLATSANNEQF
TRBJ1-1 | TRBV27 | ASTTLSGGDKAF
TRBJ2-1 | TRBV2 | ASSEGNEQF
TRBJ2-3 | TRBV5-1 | ASSLMGSKTSPDTQY
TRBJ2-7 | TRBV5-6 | ASSLWGQGVPEQY
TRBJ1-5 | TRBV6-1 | ASSEAEGGAVRGFQPQH
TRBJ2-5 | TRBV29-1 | SAELGGGETQY
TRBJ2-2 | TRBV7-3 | ASSPSGRPYTGELF
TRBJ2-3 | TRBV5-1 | ASSILAGSTDTQY
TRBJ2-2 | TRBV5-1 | ASSWGTSPTGELF
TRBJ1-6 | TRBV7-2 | ASSPNRASPLH
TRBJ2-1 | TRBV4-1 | ASSPRGTSGYEQF
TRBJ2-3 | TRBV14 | ASSQPTSGLTDTQY
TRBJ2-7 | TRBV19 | ASSMSPGSSYEQY
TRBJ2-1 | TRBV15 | ATSRVLAGVGQF